One and the same sample provided the 20 T cell receptor beta chains below, sequenced in a study of shared clonotypes between healthy human individuals. Some clones are missing from TCRdb's copy, which holds only in-frame ones; the method was immunoSEQ multiplex PCR. The table shows 400,000 to 500,000 clones, with roughly four fifths occurring only once. The sequenced sample consisted of PBMCs. These receptors all come from a woman aged 40 to 55 in good health. Some clones in this sample may be carry-over from other donors' samples.

This clone was seen only a few times. This chain connects TRBV5-4 to TRBJ2-5; 8 bases map to TRBD2. V dropped 5 bases and J dropped 5; count of bases not matched to a gene: 11. Germline values: CDR1 SGHNT, CDR2 YYREEE (reference sequence). The CDR3 is 15 residues long. The CDR3 DNA follows: TGTGCCAGCAGTTCTGGGACGTCGGGGGGGGAGACCCAGTACTTC. Translation gives CASSSGTSGGETQYF.

The J gene is TRBJ2-7, the V gene TRBV10-1, with D maybe TRBD2 (6 bases). The ends were cut back, 0 bases at V and 3 bases at J, with 15 bases in the middle. The CDR3 has 16 amino acids. Looked up from germline, CDR1 is WNHNN and CDR2 is SYGVQD (reference sequence). The CDR3 here is CASSESSSGQLYEQYF. CDR3 nucleotide sequence: TGCGCCAGCAGTGAGTCGAGTAGCGGCCAACTCTACGAGCAGTACTTC.

The chain couples TRBV27 to TRBJ1-2; TRBD1 matches 8 bases. V trimming: 2 bases; J trimming: 8 bases; junction bases outside the gene matches: 4. Germline lookup yields CDR1 MNHEY and CDR2 SMNVEV (reference sequence). This CDR3 is 13 amino acids long. The CDR3 loop is CASSLNRGGGYTF. The CDR3 region has the DNA TGTGCCAGCAGTTTAAACAGGGGGGGAGGCTACACCTTC.

CDR3 region: CASSLGPAGVGEQYF. For the CDR3, the DNA is TGTGCCAGCAGCTTGGGACCAGCGGGAGTAGGCGAGCAGTACTTC. V is TRBV9 and J is TRBJ2-7, with 8 bases that match TRBD2. The CDR3 has 15 residues. The germline V gene has CDR1 SGDLS and CDR2 YYNGEE. J lost 6 bases, V lost 4 bases, and 12 bases had no gene match.

About this clone: The same CDR3 also results from other DNA sequences found in this sample. The rearrangement links TRBV11-2 to TRBJ2-3; D not resolved. Germline CDR1 reads SGHAT; CDR2 reads FQNNGV. Deletions cut 1 base from V and 0 bases from J, with 5 bases between. This CDR3 is built from 14 residues. Here the CDR3 reads CASSLVISTDTQYF. Written as DNA, the CDR3 is TGTGCCAGCAGCTTAGTGATTAGCACAGATACGCAGTATTTT.

The chain uses TRBV5-1 and TRBJ1-1, with D tentatively TRBD1 (5 bases). The ends were cut back, 4 bases at V and 5 bases at J, with 18 bases in the middle. CDR3 length: 15 amino acids. Germline V gives CDR1 SGHRS, CDR2 YFSETQ. For the CDR3, the DNA is TGCGCCAGCAGCGAGGGGTCTTCCCCTCCGACTGAAGCTTTCTTT. Translated: CASSEGSSPPTEAFF. Drawing the rest from reference TRBV5-1 and TRBJ1-1, the complete variable domain is KAGVTQTPRYLIKTRGQQVTLSCSPISGHRSVSWYQQTPGQGLQFLFEYFSETQRNKGNFPGRFSGRQFSNSRSEMNVSTLELGDSALYLCASSEGSSPPTEAFFGQGTRLTVV.

V gene TRBV2 combines with J gene TRBJ1-4; D gene ambiguous. This CDR3 has 15 amino acids. With 6 bases removed from V and 7 bases from J, the gap between germline ends came to 18 bases. The germline CDR1 and CDR2 sequences are SNHLY and FYNNEI. For the CDR3, the DNA is TGTGCCAGCAGGGTTGACACCCCCTCAGGTGAAAAACTGTTTTTT. Translated: CASRVDTPSGEKLFF.

In nucleotides, the CDR3 is TGTGCCAGCTCACCGGCAGAGGGACAGGGTATCTACAATGAGCAGTTCTTC. The encoded protein is CASSPAEGQGIYNEQFF. The gene calls are TRBV18 and TRBJ2-1; 9 nucleotides match TRBD1. The CDR3 has 17 amino acids. Germline CDR1 and CDR2: KGHSH and LQKENI. V lost 3 bases to trimming and J lost 3 bases; unmatched junction nucleotides: 9.

The J gene is TRBJ2-1, the V gene TRBV11-2; a weak D match, TRBD1 (5 bases). The ends were cut back, 5 bases at V and 7 bases at J, with 24 bases in the middle. The CDR3 sequence is 17 residues long. Germline lookup yields CDR1 SGHAT and CDR2 FQNNGV. The CDR3 reads CASSPRTTALPGNEQFF. In nucleotides, the CDR3 is TGTGCCAGCAGCCCCCGAACGACAGCCCTCCCAGGGAATGAGCAGTTCTTC.

V gene TRBV15 combines with J gene TRBJ2-1, with a tentative D call TRBD2 (5 bases). The V gene lost 5 bases and the J gene lost 5 bases, with 10 bases spanning the gap. Germline CDR1 is LNHNV and CDR2 is YYDKDF (reference sequence). The CDR3 totals 13 residues. The CDR3 spells CATSPRRHNEQFF. In DNA form, the CDR3 reads TGTGCCACCAGCCCACGGAGGCACAATGAGCAGTTCTTC.

The chain uses TRBV10-3 and TRBJ2-7; 8 nucleotides line up with TRBD2. Germline V gene lookup returns CDR1 ENHRY and CDR2 SYGVKD. This CDR3 comprises 15 residues. V was clipped by 6 bases and J by 9 bases; unmatched bases: 16. Here the CDR3 DNA reads TGTGCCATCAGCTCGATACTAGCGGACCCGCAGACGCAGTACTTC. Encoded protein: CAISSILADPQTQYF.

This chain connects TRBV28 to TRBJ1-3; possibly TRBD1 for D (5 bases). The CDR3 has 16 amino acids. The germline CDR1 and CDR2 sequences are MDHEN and SYDVKM. Trimming removed 4 bases from V and 4 bases from J, with 17 bases in between. This CDR3 is CASSSSQGGHGNTIYF. Written as DNA, the CDR3 is TGTGCCAGCAGTTCGTCCCAGGGAGGCCACGGAAACACCATATATTTT.

This clone was detected only once. This chain uses TRBV19 with TRBJ1-4; D unclear. CDR1 is LNHDA and CDR2 is SQIVND in the germline V gene (reference sequence). V dropped 7 bases and J dropped 3 bases, with 12 bases sitting between them. This CDR3 is 14 amino acids long. CDR3 DNA sequence: TGTGCCAGTACCCCAGGAAGGGCTAATGAAAAACTGTTTTTT. Translation gives CASTPGRANEKLFF.

V is TRBV19 and J is TRBJ1-1, with TRBD1 identical over 9 bases. The CDR3 covers 16 residues. V dropped 3 bases and J dropped 1; count of bases not matched to a gene: 6. The germline V gene encodes CDR1 LNHDA and CDR2 SQIVND (reference sequence). CDR3 nucleotide sequence: TGTGCCAGTAGTATGGGGACAGGGTACAGGAACACTGAAGCTTTCTTT. Residues: CASSMGTGYRNTEAFF. The full variable domain, rest sourced from reference TRBV19 and TRBJ1-1, is DGGITQSPKYLFRKEGQNVTLSCEQNLNHDAMYWYRQDPGQGLRLIYYSQIVNDFQKGDIAEGYSVSREKKESFPLTVTSAQKNPTAFYLCASSMGTGYRNTEAFFGQGTRLTVV.

With respect to this clone: The sample has other DNA sequences that encode this CDR3 too. The chain joins TRBV7-8 to TRBJ1-5, with D unclear. V shed 5 bases and J shed 5 bases, with 7 bases lying between them. Germline V gene data show CDR1 as SGHVS and CDR2 as FQNEAQ. The CDR3 totals 12 residues. This CDR3 reads CASSRTDQPQHF. The CDR3 bases are TGTGCCAGCAGCCGGACTGATCAGCCCCAGCATTTT. Based on the CDR3 plus reference TRBV7-8 and TRBJ1-5, the full variable domain is GAGVSQSPRYKVAKRGQDVALRCDPISGHVSLFWYQQALGQGPEFLTYFQNEAQLDKSGLPSDRFFAERPEGSVSTLKIQRTQQEDSAVYLCASSRTDQPQHFGDGTRLSIL.

V is TRBV28 and J is TRBJ2-7; D gene uncertain. CDR3 size: 14 residues. The germline gives CDR1 MDHEN, CDR2 SYDVKM. The V gene lost 2 bases and the J gene lost 7 bases, with 15 bases spanning the gap. The CDR3 loop reads CASSLPPIGEEQYF. The CDR3 nucleotides read TGTGCCAGCAGTTTACCTCCGATTGGCGAGGAGCAGTACTTC.

Regarding this clone: In the same sample, other DNA sequences code for this CDR3. This chain uses TRBV5-6 with TRBJ2-7; 7 bases are a match to TRBD1. Germline-derived CDR1 and CDR2 are SGHDT and YYEEEE. The CDR3 is 14 amino acids. V gave up 7 bases and J gave up 2 bases; unmatched junction bases: 9. CDR3 DNA: TGTGCCAGCTCCAACCGGGACAGCCCCTACGAGCAGTACTTC. Protein product: CASSNRDSPYEQYF.

The V gene is TRBV20-1, the J gene TRBJ2-3, with D hard to call. This CDR3 is 11 amino acids long. The ends were cut back, 6 bases at V and 5 bases at J, with 9 bases in the middle. CDR1 and CDR2 (germline): DFQATT, SNEGSKA (reference sequence). The CDR3 sequence: CSAPWGDTQYF. The CDR3 nucleotides read TGCAGTGCCCCCTGGGGAGATACGCAGTATTTT.

The chain combines TRBV4-3 with TRBJ2-1; 7 bases line up with TRBD2. Germline V lookup: CDR1 LGHNA, CDR2 YSLEER. This CDR3 region has 15 residues. Germline trimming cut 4 bases from V and 0 bases from J; bases unmatched to any gene: 3. CDR3 sequence reads: CASSLRTSSYNEQFF. In DNA, the CDR3 is TGCGCCAGCAGCCTCCGGACTAGCTCCTACAATGAGCAGTTCTTC.

CDR3 coding DNA: TGTGCCAGCCGACGAAGAATCGACTGGACCTACGAGCAGTACTTC. Translation gives CASRRRIDWTYEQYF. This chain uses TRBV6-1 with TRBJ2-7; D call uncertain. Germline V gene data show CDR1 as MNHNS and CDR2 as SASEGT. CDR3 size: 15 residues. Trimming took 8 bases from V and 2 from J, leaving 19 bases between them.